This T cell receptor (beta chain) is drawn from a study of T cell repertoires in cytomegalovirus infection. MiXCR, applied by TCRdb to the reads, yields one record per CDR3 protein. The sample records some 400,000 distinct CDR3 sequences, over 15% being singletons. The CDR3 is 13 residues long. Trimming left V 2 bases short and J 4 bases short, with 6 bases between. Germline CDR1 is SGHTA and CDR2 is FQGNSA. Many counts were recorded for this clonotype. The antigen remains undetermined. Findings and caveats of the study: What dominated the ex vivo response were HLA-C-restricted CMV-specific TCR beta clonotypes. Individuals carrying CMV plus the relevant HLA were identified by cumulative frequency of public TCR beta families.

The material sequenced was PBMCs. V and J are TRBV7-2 and TRBJ2-1; D remains unclear. The TCR originated in a human donor in good health (CMV status not recorded). Some clones in this sample may be carry-over from other donors' samples. CDR3 in amino acids: CASSLRSYNEQFF. CDR3 in DNA: TGTGCCAGCAGCTTAAGAAGTTACAATGAGCAGTTCTTC.